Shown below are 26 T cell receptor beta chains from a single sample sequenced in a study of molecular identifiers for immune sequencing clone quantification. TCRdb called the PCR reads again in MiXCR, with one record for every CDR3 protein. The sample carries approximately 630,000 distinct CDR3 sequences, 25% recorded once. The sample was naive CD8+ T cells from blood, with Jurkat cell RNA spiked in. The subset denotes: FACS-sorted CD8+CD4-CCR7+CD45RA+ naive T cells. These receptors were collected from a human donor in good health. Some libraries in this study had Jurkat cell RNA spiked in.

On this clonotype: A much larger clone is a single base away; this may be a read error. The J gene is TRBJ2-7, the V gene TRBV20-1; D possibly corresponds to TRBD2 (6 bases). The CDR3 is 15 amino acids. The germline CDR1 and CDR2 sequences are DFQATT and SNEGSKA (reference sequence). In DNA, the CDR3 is TGCAGTGCTAGAGGCCTGGGACTTCCCAACTACGAGCAGTGCTTC. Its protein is CSARGLGLPNYEQCF.

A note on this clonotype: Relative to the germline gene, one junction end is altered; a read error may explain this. CDR3 coding DNA: TGTACCAGCAGCCGAAACCACCGGGACGCCTATGGCTACACCTTC. It is translated as CTSSRNHRDAYGYTF. The gene calls are TRBV6-2 or TRBV6-3 and TRBJ1-2, with D possibly being TRBD1 (5 bases). CDR3 size: 15 residues. In germline, CDR1 is MNHEY, CDR2 SVGEGT.

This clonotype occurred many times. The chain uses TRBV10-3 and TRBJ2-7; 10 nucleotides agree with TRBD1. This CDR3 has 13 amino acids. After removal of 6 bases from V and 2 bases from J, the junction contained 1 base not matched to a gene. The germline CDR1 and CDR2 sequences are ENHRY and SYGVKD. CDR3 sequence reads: CAIRDRGAYEQYF. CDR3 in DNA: TGTGCCATCAGGGACAGGGGGGCCTACGAGCAGTACTTC.

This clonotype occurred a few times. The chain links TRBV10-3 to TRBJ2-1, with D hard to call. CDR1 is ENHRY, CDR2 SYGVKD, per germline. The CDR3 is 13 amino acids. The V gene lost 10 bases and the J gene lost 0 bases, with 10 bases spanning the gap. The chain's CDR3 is CATKLSSYNEQFF. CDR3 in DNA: TGTGCCACCAAACTTAGCTCCTACAATGAGCAGTTCTTC.

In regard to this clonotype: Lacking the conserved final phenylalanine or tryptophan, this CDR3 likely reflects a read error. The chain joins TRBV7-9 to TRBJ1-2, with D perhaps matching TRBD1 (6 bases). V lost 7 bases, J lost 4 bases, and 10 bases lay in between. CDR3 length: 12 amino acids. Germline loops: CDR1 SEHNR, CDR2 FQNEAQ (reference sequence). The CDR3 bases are TGTGCCAGCAAGGGGGGAGGCTATGGCTACACCTCC. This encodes CASKGGGYGYTS.

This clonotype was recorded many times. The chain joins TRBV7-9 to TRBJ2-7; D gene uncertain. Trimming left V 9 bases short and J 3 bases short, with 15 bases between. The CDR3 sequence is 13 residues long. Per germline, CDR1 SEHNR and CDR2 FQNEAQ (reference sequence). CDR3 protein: CASGREVYYEQYF. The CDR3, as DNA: TGTGCCAGTGGTCGTGAGGTATACTACGAGCAGTACTTC.

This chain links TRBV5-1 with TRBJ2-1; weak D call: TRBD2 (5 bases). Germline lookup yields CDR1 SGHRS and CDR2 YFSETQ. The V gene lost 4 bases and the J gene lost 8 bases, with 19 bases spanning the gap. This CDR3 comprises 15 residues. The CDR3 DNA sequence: TGCGCCAGCAGCGTAACTGCCCGCGGGCCGCATGAGCAGTTCTTC. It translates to CASSVTARGPHEQFF.

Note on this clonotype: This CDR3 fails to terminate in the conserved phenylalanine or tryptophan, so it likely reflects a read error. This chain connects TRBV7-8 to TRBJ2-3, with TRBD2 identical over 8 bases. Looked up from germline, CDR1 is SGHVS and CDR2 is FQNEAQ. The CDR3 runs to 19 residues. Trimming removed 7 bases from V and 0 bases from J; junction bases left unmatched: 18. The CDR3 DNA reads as TGTGCCAGCACCGGGGAGGGGGTAGCGGGATACCCTAGCACAGATACGCAGTATCTT. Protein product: CASTGEGVAGYPSTDTQYL.

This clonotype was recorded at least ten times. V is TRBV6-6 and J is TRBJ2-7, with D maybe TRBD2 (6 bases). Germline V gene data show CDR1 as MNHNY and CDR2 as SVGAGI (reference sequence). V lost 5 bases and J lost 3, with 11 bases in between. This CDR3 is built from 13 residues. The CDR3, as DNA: TGTGCCAGCAGTCCCCTGGACTACTACGAGCAGTACTTC. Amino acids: CASSPLDYYEQYF.

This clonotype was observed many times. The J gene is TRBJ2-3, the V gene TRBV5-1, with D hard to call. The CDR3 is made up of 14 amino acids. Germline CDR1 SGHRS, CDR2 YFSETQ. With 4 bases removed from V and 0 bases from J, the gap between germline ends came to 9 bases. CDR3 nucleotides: TGCGCCAGCAGCAAGTGGGATAGCACAGATACGCAGTATTTT. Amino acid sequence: CASSKWDSTDTQYF.

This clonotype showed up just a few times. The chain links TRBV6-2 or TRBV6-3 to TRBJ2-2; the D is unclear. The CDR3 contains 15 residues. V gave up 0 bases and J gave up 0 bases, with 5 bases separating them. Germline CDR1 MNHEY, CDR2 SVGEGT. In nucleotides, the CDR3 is TGTGCCAGCAGTTACTCAGTTTCGAACACCGGGGAGCTGTTTTTT. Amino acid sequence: CASSYSVSNTGELFF.

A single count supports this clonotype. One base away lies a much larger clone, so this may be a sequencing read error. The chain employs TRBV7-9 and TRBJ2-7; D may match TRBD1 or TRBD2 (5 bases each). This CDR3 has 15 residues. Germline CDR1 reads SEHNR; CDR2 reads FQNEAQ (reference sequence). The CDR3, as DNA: TGTGCCAACAGCTTAGCCCGGGGTGAGGGGTCCGAGCAGTACTTC. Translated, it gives CANSLARGEGSEQYF. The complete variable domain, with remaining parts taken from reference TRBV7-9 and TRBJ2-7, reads DTGVSQNPRHKITKRGQNVTFRCDPISEHNRLYWYRQTLGQGPEFLTYFQNEAQLEKSRLLSDRFSAERPKGSFSTLEIQRTEQGDSAMYLCANSLARGEGSEQYFGPGTRLTVT.

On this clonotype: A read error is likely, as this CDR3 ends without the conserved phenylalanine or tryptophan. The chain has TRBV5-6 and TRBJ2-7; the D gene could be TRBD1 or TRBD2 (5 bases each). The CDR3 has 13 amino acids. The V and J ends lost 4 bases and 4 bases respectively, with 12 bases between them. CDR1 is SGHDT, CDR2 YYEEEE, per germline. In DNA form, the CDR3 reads TGTGCCAGCAGCCCTATTGGGGGATACGAGCAGTACTCC. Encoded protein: CASSPIGGYEQYS.

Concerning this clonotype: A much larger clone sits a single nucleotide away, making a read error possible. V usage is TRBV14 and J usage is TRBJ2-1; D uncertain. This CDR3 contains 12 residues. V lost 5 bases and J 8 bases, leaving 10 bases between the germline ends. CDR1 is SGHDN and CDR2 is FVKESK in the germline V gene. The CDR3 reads CASSTLYDEQFF. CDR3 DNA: TGTGCCAGCAGCACCCTATACGATGAGCAGTTCTTC.

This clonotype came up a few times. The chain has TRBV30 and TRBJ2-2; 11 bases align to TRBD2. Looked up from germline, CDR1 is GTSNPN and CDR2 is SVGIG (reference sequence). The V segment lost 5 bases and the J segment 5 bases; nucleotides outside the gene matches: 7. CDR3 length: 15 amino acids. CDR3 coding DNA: TGTGCCTGGGGACTAGCGGGCAGAAGGACCGGGGAGCTGTTTTTT. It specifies CAWGLAGRRTGELFF.

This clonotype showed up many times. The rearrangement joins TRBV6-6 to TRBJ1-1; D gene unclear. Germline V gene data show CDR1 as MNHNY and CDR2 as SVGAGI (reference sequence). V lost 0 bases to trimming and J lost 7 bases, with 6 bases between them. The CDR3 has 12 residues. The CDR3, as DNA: TGTGCCAGCAGTTACTCCCAGGTTGAAGCTTTCTTT. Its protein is CASSYSQVEAFF.

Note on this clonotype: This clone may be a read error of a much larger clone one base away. In DNA form, the CDR3 reads TGTGCCAGCAGCTCCGGGACAGGATATGCAGCTAATGAAAAACTGTTTTTT. Translation: CASSSGTGYAANEKLFF. The chain is built from TRBV5-4 and TRBJ1-4; 8 positions match TRBD1. Unmatched junction bases numbered 10, after V lost 3 bases and J lost 3 bases. CDR3 length: 17 amino acids. Germline CDR1 reads SGHNT; CDR2 reads YYREEE (reference sequence).

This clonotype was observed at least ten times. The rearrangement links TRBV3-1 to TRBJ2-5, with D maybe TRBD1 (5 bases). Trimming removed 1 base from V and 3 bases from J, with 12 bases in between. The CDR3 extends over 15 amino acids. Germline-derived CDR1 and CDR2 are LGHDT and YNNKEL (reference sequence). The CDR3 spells CASSQGSRVEETQYF. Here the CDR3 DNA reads TGTGCCAGCAGCCAAGGTTCCAGGGTAGAAGAGACCCAGTACTTC.

The CDR3 DNA reads as TGTGCCAGCATTTCGCGGTCCATCGTCCAAGAGACCCAGTACTTC. Its translation is CASISRSIVQETQYF. The rearrangement links TRBV6-6 to TRBJ2-5, with D uncertain. The V end lost 7 bases, the J end lost 1 base, and 16 bases lay between the germline ends. The CDR3 sequence is 15 residues long. Germline values: CDR1 MNHNY, CDR2 SVGAGI (reference sequence).

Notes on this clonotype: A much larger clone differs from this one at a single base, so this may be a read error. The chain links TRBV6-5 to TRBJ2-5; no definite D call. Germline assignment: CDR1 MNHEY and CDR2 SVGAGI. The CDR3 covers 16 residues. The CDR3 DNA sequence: TGTGACAGCAGTTACTCGTGGGGTAACCCGGGTGAGACCCAGTACTTC. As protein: CDSSYSWGNPGETQYF.

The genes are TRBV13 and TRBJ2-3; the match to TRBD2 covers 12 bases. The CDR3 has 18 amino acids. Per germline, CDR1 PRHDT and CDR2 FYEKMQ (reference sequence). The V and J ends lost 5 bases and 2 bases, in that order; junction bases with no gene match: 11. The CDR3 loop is CASSPAPTSGGNTDTQYF. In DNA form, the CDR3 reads TGTGCCAGCAGCCCGGCCCCCACTAGCGGGGGGAACACAGATACGCAGTATTTT.

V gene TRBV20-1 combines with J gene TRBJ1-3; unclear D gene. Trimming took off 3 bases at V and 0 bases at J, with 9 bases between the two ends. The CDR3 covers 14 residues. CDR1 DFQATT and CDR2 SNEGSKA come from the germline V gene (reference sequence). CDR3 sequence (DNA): TGCAGTGCTAGGGAACTCAACTCTGGAAACACCATATATTTT. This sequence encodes CSARELNSGNTIYF.

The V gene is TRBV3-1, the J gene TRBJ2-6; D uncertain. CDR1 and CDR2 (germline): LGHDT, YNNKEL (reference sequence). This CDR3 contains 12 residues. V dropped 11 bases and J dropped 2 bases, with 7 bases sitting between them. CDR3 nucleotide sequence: TGTGCCTGCGGCGCTGGGGCCAACGTCCTGACTTTC. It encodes CACGAGANVLTF.

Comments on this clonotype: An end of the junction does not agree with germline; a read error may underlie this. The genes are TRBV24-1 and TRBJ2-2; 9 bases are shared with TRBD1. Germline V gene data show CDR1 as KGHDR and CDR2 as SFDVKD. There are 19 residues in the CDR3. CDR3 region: CATSDLRLGQGRGTGDLFF. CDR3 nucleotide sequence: TGTGCCACCAGTGATTTGCGACTGGGACAGGGCCGCGGCACCGGGGATCTGTTTTTT.

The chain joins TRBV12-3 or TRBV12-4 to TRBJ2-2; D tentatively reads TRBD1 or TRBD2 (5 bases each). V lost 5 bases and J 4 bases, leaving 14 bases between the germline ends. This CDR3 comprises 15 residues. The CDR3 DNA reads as TGTGCCAGCAGTGCCTCGGGGCATCCCACCGGGGAGCTGTTTTTT. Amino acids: CASSASGHPTGELFF.

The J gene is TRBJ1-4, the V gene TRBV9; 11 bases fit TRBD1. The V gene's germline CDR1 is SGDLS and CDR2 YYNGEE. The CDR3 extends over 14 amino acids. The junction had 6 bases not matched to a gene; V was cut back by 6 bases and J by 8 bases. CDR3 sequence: CASTTGQGDEKLFF. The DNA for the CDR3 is TGTGCCAGCACAACGGGACAGGGGGACGAAAAACTGTTTTTT.